This entry features one T cell receptor beta chain sequence. V lost 0 bases, J lost 1 base, and 8 bases lay in between. CDR1 is MNHEY and CDR2 is SVGEGT in the germline V gene. CDR3 size: 15 residues. Seattle researchers signed up patients amid active infection and tracked them longitudinally. This record comes from a study of blood T cell repertoires in COVID-19. In the study overall: The United States, Italy and Spain were the sources of the acute and convalescent COVID-19 samples.

In the authors' workflow: Reference gene primers were amplified, and this amplification served to estimate nucleated cell counts. Sequencing was performed with immunoSEQ multiplex PCR; in TCRdb, only in-frame clones are kept and a portion is missing. That table furnishes V, J and clone size, whereas the DNA furnished D and trimming. This sample has approximately 88,000 clones, with nearly 80% found just once. This rearrangement joins TRBV6-2 or TRBV6-3 to TRBJ2-3, with a weak D call TRBD1 (5 bases). The receptor's source is a man aged 65 to 85 with COVID-19, enrolled during active disease. The sample consisted of peripheral blood. CDR3 amino acids: CASSYSTRGTDTQYF. The CDR3 nucleotides read TGTGCCAGCAGTTACTCGACCAGGGGCACAGATACGCAGTATTTT.